These T cell receptor beta chains were read from a single sample in a study of patients and donors after allogeneic stem cell transplantation. TCRdb passed the RT-PCR reads through MiXCR, listing each CDR3 protein once. The sample lists approximately 200,000 distinct CDR3 sequences, about 37% seen once, with 11% in the top ten. Source material: blood, either unsorted or a sorted T cell fraction (not recorded which). The receptors derive from a human donor who was either an allogeneic HSCT recipient or a stem cell or donor lymphocyte infusion donor (not recorded which). It is not recorded whose cells these are; they may come from a transplant donor. Each CDR3 is given with its conserved first and last residue. D genes are given only for firm matches. Rows may omit the clone size; those that give it use once, few, many or a size class.

V gene	J gene	D gene	clone size	CDR3 DNA	CDR3 protein
TRBV9	TRBJ1-3	NA	many	TGTGCCAGCAGCGTAGTAGGGGAAGCCTCTGGAAACACCATATATTTT	CASSVVGEASGNTIYF
TRBV29-1	TRBJ1-2	NA	NA	TGCAGCGCCCTGACACCAGACTACTATGGCTACACCTTC	CSALTPDYYGYTF
TRBV20-1	TRBJ2-7	NA	NA	TGCAGTGCTAGTGGAGGCGGAAGAGACTCCTACGAGCAGTACTTC	CSASGGGRDSYEQYF
TRBV12-3/TRBV12-4	TRBJ1-5	TRBD1	NA	TGTGCCAGCAGTGGGACAGGGCCTCAGCCCCAGCATTTT	CASSGTGPQPQHF
TRBV25-1	TRBJ1-2	NA	NA	TGTGCCAGCAGTGACCCTATGGAACAGACGGGTTATGGCTACACCTTC	CASSDPMEQTGYGYTF
TRBV29-1	TRBJ1-2	NA	NA	TGCAGCGTTGACGGATATGGCTACACCTTC	CSVDGYGYTF
TRBV11-2	TRBJ1-3	TRBD1	few	TGTGCCAGCAGCCAAGACAGGGGCCGCGGAAACACCATATATTTT	CASSQDRGRGNTIYF
TRBV5-6	TRBJ1-1	NA	NA	TGTGCCAGCGGCCGGGACAATCTGAACACTGAAGCTTTCTTT	CASGRDNLNTEAFF
TRBV20-1	TRBJ2-1	TRBD2	NA	TGCAGTGCTGCCCGCACTAGCGGGGGCCCGAGCTCCTACAATGAGCAGTTCTTC	CSAARTSGGPSSYNEQFF
TRBV29-1	TRBJ2-5	NA	few	TGCAGCGTTGTTGGGCTCATGAAATCGGGGGAGACCCAGTACTTC	CSVVGLMKSGETQYF
TRBV9	TRBJ2-7	NA	once	TGTGCCAGCAGCGTCCGGGTGCGCGGCGAGCAGTACTTC	CASSVRVRGEQYF
TRBV10-3	TRBJ1-3	NA	NA	TGTGCCATCAGTGAAGGTCATAGGCTGGGGGGAGAAAACACCATATATTTT	CAISEGHRLGGENTIYF
TRBV5-1	TRBJ1-1	TRBD1	many	TGTGCCAGCAGCTCAACAGGGGACACTGAAGCTTTCTTT	CASSSTGDTEAFF
TRBV7-9	TRBJ2-1	TRBD2	NA	TGTGCCAGCAGCCCGGGGAGGGGCCGCTCCTACAATGAGCAGTTCTTC	CASSPGRGRSYNEQFF
TRBV19	TRBJ1-2	TRBD1	NA	TGTGCCAGTCGCGCAACCGGGACAGCCGCTAACTATGGCTACACCTTC	CASRATGTAANYGYTF
TRBV12-3/TRBV12-4	TRBJ1-5	NA	NA	TGTGCCAGCAGTAAACAGGGCGATCAGCCCCAGCATTTT	CASSKQGDQPQHF
TRBV7-9	TRBJ2-3	TRBD2	NA	TGTGCCAGCAGCCAACCACCGGGACTAGCCGGAGATACGCAGTATTTT	CASSQPPGLAGDTQYF
TRBV9	TRBJ1-5	NA	few	TGTGCCAGCAGCGTAGCAGGGACGGCTCAGCCCCAGCATTTT	CASSVAGTAQPQHF
TRBV18	TRBJ1-1	NA	few	TGTGCCAGCTCGAGAGGGGAAGCTTTCTTT	CASSRGEAFF
TRBV28	TRBJ1-1	NA	NA	TGTGCCAGCACCAGGATGAACACTGAAGCTTTCTTT	CASTRMNTEAFF
TRBV5-1	TRBJ2-7	TRBD1	NA	TGCGCCAGCAGCTCCACCAGGGGGCCCTTCGGTTTCTACGAGCAGTACTTC	CASSSTRGPFGFYEQYF
TRBV12-3/TRBV12-4	TRBJ2-7	TRBD1	once	TGTGCCAGCAGTTTAGTACAGGGGGGCGAGCAGTACTTC	CASSLVQGGEQYF